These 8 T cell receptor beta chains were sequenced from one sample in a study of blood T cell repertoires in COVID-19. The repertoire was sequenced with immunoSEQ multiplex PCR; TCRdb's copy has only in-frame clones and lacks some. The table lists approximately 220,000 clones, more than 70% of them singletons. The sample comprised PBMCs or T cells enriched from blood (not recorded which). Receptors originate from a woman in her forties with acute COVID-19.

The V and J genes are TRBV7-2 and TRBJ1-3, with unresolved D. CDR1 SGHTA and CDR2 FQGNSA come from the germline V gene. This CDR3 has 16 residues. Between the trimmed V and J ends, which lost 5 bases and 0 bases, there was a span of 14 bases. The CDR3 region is CASSPQRLSSGNTIYF. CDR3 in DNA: TGTGCCAGCAGCCCCCAACGATTGAGCTCTGGAAACACCATATATTTT.

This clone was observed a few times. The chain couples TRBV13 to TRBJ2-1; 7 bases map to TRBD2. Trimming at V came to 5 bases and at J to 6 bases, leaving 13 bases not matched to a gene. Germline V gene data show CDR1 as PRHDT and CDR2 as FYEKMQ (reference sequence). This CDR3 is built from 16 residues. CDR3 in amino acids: CASSPGVGGGPNEQFF. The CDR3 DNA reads TGTGCCAGCAGCCCTGGGGTTGGCGGGGGACCCAATGAGCAGTTCTTC.

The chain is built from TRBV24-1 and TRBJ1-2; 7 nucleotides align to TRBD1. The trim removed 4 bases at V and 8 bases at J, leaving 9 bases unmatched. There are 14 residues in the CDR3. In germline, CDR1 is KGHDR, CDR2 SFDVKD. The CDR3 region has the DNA TGTGCCACCAGTGAGCCCGACAGGGAAAAAGGCTACACCTTC. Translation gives CATSEPDREKGYTF.

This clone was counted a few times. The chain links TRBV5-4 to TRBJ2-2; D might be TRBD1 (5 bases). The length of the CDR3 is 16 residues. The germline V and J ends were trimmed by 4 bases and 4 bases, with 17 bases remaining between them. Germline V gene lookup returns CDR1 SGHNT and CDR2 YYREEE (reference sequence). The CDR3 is CASSVMVTGATGELFF. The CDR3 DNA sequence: TGTGCCAGCAGCGTGATGGTAACTGGGGCCACCGGGGAGCTGTTTTTT. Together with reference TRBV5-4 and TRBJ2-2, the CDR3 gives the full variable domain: ETGVTQSPTHLIKTRGQQVTLRCSSQSGHNTVSWYQQALGQGPQFIFQYYREEENGRGNFPPRFSGLQFPNYSSELNVNALELDDSALYLCASSVMVTGATGELFFGEGSRLTVL.

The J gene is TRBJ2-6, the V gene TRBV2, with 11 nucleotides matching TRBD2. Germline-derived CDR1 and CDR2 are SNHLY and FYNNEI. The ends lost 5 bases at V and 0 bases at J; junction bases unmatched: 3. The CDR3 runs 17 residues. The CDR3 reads CASSRLAGISGANVLTF. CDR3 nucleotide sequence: TGTGCCAGCAGTAGACTAGCGGGGATCTCTGGGGCCAACGTCCTGACTTTC.

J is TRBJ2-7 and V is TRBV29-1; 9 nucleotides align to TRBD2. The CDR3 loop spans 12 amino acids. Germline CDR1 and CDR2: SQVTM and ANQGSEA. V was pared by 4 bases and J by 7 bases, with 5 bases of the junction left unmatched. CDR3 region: CSVGSSGGEQYF. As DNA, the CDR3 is TGCAGCGTTGGGTCCAGCGGGGGGGAGCAGTACTTC.

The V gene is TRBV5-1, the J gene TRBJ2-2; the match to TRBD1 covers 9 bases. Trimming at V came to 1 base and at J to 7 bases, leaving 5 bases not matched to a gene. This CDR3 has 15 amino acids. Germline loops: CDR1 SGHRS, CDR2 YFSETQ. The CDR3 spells CASSLRTGESGELFF. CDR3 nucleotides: TGCGCCAGCAGCTTGCGGACAGGGGAGAGCGGGGAGCTGTTTTTT.

The CDR3 loop is CASKGQGAGDYGYTF. The CDR3 nucleotides read TGTGCCAGCAAGGGACAGGGGGCGGGCGACTATGGCTACACCTTC. This sequence joins TRBV6-5 and TRBJ1-2; TRBD1 agrees at 12 bases. This CDR3 is built from 15 residues. Germline V gives CDR1 MNHEY, CDR2 SVGAGI. V dropped 7 bases and J dropped 3; count of bases not matched to a gene: 6.